A single sample gave rise to the 9 T cell receptor beta chains below, sequenced in a study of blood T cell repertoires in COVID-19. Profiled with immunoSEQ multiplex PCR; TCRdb holds only in-frame clones, not every one. The data show a few hundred thousand clones, 80% to 90% seen once. The sequenced material came from PBMCs or T cells enriched from blood (not recorded which). Source of these receptors: a woman between 50 and 59 years old who had recovered from COVID-19.

This chain uses TRBV5-1 with TRBJ2-1, with 10 nucleotides matching TRBD2. Trimming cost V 4 bases and J 1 base; bases outside gene matches: 11. Looked up from germline, CDR1 is SGHRS and CDR2 is YFSETQ. The CDR3 is 18 amino acids. The CDR3: CASSGSPGLAMSYNEQFF. DNA for the CDR3: TGCGCCAGCAGCGGATCACCGGGACTAGCGATGTCCTACAATGAGCAGTTCTTC.

V and J are TRBV7-2 and TRBJ1-2; 7 nucleotides line up with TRBD1. The CDR3 runs to 15 residues. Losses at the gene ends were 4 bases for V and 4 bases for J; bases not matched to a gene: 9. CDR1 SGHTA and CDR2 FQGNSA come from the germline V gene. CDR3 in DNA: TGTGCCAGCAGCTCCCGAAGGGGGCCATTCTATGGCTACACCTTC. Translation gives CASSSRRGPFYGYTF. Full variable domain (missing parts from reference TRBV7-2 and TRBJ1-2): GAGVSQSPSNKVTEKGKDVELRCDPISGHTALYWYRQSLGQGLEFLIYFQGNSAPDKSGLPSDRFSAERTGGSVSTLTIQRTQQEDSAVYLCASSSRRGPFYGYTFGSGTRLTVV.

The chain has TRBV2 and TRBJ1-1; D gene uncertain. The CDR3 is 13 residues long. Trimming stripped 3 bases from V and 7 bases from J, with 12 bases between. CDR1 and CDR2 from the germline V gene are SNHLY and FYNNEI. The CDR3 loop is CASSDMRQLEAFF. CDR3 sequence (DNA): TGTGCCAGCAGTGATATGAGGCAGCTTGAAGCTTTCTTT. The variable domain in full, with the rest retrieved from reference TRBV2 and TRBJ1-1, is EPEVTQTPSHQVTQMGQEVILRCVPISNHLYFYWYRQILGQKVEFLVSFYNNEISEKSEIFDDQFSVERPDGSNFTLKIRSTKLEDSAMYFCASSDMRQLEAFFGQGTRLTVV.

This clone was recorded once. The rearrangement joins TRBV6-5 to TRBJ2-1, with TRBD2 identical over 7 bases. Germline CDR1 MNHEY, CDR2 SVGAGI. The V gene end was trimmed by 7 bases and the J gene end by 6 bases; junction bases not matched to a gene: 9. The CDR3 loop spans 14 amino acids. CDR3 DNA sequence: TGTGCCAGCATAGGGACTACTCTGATCAATGAGCAGTTCTTC. This codes for CASIGTTLINEQFF.

This clone was recorded only once. V and J are TRBV7-8 and TRBJ1-2; 9 bases match TRBD1. Germline V gene sequence: CDR1 SGHVS, CDR2 FQNEAQ. V dropped 1 base and J dropped 6; count of bases not matched to a gene: 9. This CDR3 region has 16 residues. For the CDR3, the DNA is TGTGCCAGCAGCTTAGTAGCTAGGACAGGGGAGGATGGCTACACCTTC. This translates into CASSLVARTGEDGYTF. Combining the CDR3 with reference TRBV7-8 and TRBJ1-2 gives the whole variable domain GAGVSQSPRYKVAKRGQDVALRCDPISGHVSLFWYQQALGQGPEFLTYFQNEAQLDKSGLPSDRFFAERPEGSVSTLKIQRTQQEDSAVYLCASSLVARTGEDGYTFGSGTRLTVV.

The CDR3 is CASSLGKNTEAFF. The DNA for the CDR3 is TGTGCCAGCAGTTTAGGTAAGAACACTGAAGCTTTCTTT. This rearrangement joins TRBV12-3 or TRBV12-4 to TRBJ1-1; D uncertain. The CDR3 contains 13 residues. Deletions cut 1 base from V and 1 base from J, with 4 bases between.

This chain links TRBV5-1 with TRBJ1-5; no reliable D call. V gave up 0 bases and J gave up 5 bases, with 12 bases separating them. This CDR3 comprises 15 residues. Germline V gene data show CDR1 as SGHRS and CDR2 as YFSETQ. CDR3 DNA sequence: TGCGCCAGCAGCTTGGGGACTGACACCGATCAGCCCCAGCATTTT. Amino acids: CASSLGTDTDQPQHF.

This clone was recorded once. This rearrangement joins TRBV7-6 to TRBJ2-5, with 11 bases matching TRBD2. J lost 2 bases, V lost 5 bases, and 4 bases had no gene match. Looked up from germline, CDR1 is SGHVS and CDR2 is FNYEAQ. The CDR3 totals 15 residues. The CDR3 is CASSLGTSGQETQYF. CDR3 nucleotide sequence: TGTGCCAGCAGCCTCGGGACTAGCGGTCAAGAGACCCAGTACTTC. The full variable domain, completed using reference TRBV7-6 and TRBJ2-5, is GAGVSQSPRYKVTKRGQDVALRCDPISGHVSLYWYRQALGQGPEFLTYFNYEAQQDKSGLPNDRFSAERPEGSISTLTIQRTEQRDSAMYRCASSLGTSGQETQYFGPGTRLLVL.

Concerning this clone: Within the sample, other DNA sequences also encode this same CDR3. The chain uses TRBV12-3 or TRBV12-4 and TRBJ1-1; no definite D call. This CDR3 region has 12 residues. Trimming shortened V by 2 bases and J by 8 bases, and 9 bases separated the two germline ends. The DNA for the CDR3 is TGTGCCAGCAGTTTATCGGGATCCGAAGCTTTCTTT. Encoded protein: CASSLSGSEAFF.